This T cell receptor beta chain appears in the sequencing data of a study of control samples from healthy donors and cancer patients. This clone appeared once. Generated by immunoSEQ multiplex PCR, the TCRdb table keeps only in-frame clones and is missing some. The sample has under 450,000 clones; about nine tenths are singletons. The V gene lost 5 bases and the J gene lost 5 bases, with 15 bases spanning the gap. CDR3 length equals 14 residues. The V gene's germline CDR1 is SNHLY and CDR2 FYNNEI. The chain is built from TRBV2 and TRBJ1-2; the D is unclear. The sample consisted of PBMCs. This TCR came from a man aged 40-49 years with head and neck cancer. In nucleotides, the CDR3 is TGTGCCAGCAGTCCCGAGCTCTCAGAATATGGCTACACCTTC. Translating gives CASSPELSEYGYTF.